This record concerns one T cell receptor (beta chain) sequence. Its antigen is currently unknown. The sample is drawn from a study of vaccination and CD4 T cells after COVID-19. The study sequenced cultured CD4+ T cell DNA using the Oncomine TCR Beta short-read assay. TCRdb reprocessed the PCR reads via MiXCR and lists one record per CDR3 protein. The top ten hold approximately 16% of the sample, which has around 13,000 distinct CDR3 sequences, over 30% seen once. Between the trimmed V and J ends, which lost 5 bases and 6 bases, there was a span of 11 bases. This CDR3 region has 13 residues. Germline CDR1 is SGHNT and CDR2 is YENEEA. Treatment: approximately nine-day PBMC culture with coronavirus spike peptide pools or control peptides (ViraFEST assay).

The chain carries TRBV11-3 and TRBJ2-1; perhaps D is TRBD1 or TRBD2 (5 bases each). This clonotype was sampled from a human donor with COVID-19. The source material was cultured CD4+ T cells from blood. CDR3 protein: CASSPGTGNEQFF. CDR3 in DNA: TGTGCCAGCAGCCCGGGGACCGGCAATGAGCAGTTCTTC.